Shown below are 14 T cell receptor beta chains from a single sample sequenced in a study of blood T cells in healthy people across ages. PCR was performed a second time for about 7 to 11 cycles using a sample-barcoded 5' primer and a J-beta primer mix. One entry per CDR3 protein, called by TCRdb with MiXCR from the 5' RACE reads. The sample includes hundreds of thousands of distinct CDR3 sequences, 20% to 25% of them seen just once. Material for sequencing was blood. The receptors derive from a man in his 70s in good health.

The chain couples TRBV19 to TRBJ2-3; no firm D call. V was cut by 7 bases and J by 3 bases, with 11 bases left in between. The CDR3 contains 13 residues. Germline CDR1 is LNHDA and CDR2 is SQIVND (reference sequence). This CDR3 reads CASIDPMTDTQYF. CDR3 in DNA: TGTGCCAGTATAGACCCCATGACAGATACGCAGTATTTT.

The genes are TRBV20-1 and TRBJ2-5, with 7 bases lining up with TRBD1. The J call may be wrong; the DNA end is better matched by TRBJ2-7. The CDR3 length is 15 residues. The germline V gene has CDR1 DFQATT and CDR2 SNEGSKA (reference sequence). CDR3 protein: CSASNPRDSPYEQYF. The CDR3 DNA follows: TGCAGTGCTTCTAACCCCCGGGACAGCCCCTACGAGCAGTACTTC.

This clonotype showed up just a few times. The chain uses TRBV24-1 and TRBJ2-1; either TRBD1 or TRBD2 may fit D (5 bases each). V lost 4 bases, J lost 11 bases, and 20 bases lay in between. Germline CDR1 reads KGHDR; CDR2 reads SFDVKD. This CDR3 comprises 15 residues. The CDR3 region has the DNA TGTGCCACCAGTGACCTAGGGGCAGAACTAGACCAGCAGTTCTTC. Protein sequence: CATSDLGAELDQQFF.

CDR3 in amino acids: CASSDAKTQYF. The CDR3 nucleotides read TGTGCCAGCAGCGACGCTAAGACCCAGTACTTC. This chain joins TRBV7-2 and TRBJ2-5; D uncertain. Trimming took 5 bases from V and 6 from J, leaving 7 bases between them. The CDR3 runs to 11 residues. Looked up from germline, CDR1 is SGHTA and CDR2 is FQGNSA.

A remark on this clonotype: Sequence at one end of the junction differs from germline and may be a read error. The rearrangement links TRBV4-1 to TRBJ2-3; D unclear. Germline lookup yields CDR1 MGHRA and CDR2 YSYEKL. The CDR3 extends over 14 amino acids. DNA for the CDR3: TGCGCCTGCAGCCAAGATTACCGTCCCCGTGCGCAGTATTTT. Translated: CACSQDYRPRAQYF.

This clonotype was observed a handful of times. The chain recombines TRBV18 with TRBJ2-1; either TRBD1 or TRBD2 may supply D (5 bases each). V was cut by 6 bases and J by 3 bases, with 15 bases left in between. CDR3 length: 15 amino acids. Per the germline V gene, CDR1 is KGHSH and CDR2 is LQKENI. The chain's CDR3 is CASSLTLGDYNEQFF. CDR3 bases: TGTGCCAGCTCCCTCACCTTGGGGGACTACAATGAGCAGTTCTTC.

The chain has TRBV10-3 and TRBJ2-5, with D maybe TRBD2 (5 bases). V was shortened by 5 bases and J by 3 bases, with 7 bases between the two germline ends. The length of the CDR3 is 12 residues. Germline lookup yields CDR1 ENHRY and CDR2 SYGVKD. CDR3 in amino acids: CAISFGEETQYF. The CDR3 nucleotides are TGTGCCATCAGTTTCGGGGAAGAGACCCAGTACTTC.

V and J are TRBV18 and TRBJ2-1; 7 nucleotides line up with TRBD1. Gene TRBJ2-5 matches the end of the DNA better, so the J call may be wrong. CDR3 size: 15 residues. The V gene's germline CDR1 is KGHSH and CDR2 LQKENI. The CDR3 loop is CASSPQTGSWETQYF. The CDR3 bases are TGTGCCAGCTCACCACAGACAGGGTCATGGGAGACCCAGTACTTC.

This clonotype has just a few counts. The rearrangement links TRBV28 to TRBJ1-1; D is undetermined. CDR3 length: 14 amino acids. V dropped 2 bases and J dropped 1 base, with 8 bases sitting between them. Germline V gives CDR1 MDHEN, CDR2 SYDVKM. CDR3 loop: CASSLKVTNTEAFF. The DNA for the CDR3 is TGTGCCAGCAGTTTAAAGGTGACGAACACTGAAGCTTTCTTT.

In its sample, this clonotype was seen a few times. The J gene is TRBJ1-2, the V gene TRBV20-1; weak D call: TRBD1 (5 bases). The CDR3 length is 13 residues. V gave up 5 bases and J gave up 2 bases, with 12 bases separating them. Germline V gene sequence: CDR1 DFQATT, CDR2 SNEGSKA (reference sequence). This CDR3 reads CSAPRGSNYGYTF. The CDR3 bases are TGCAGTGCTCCCCGGGGCAGCAACTATGGCTACACCTTC.

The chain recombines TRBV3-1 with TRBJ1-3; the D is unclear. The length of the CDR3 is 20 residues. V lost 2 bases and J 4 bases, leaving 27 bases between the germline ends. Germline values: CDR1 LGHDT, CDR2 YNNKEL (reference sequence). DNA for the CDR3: TGTGCCAGCAGCCAAAACAACCTTGGCTTCGGTCACTCAAGGGGAAACACCATATATTTT. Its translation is CASSQNNLGFGHSRGNTIYF. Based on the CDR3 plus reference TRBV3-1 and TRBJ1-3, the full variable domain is DTAVSQTPKYLVTQMGNDKSIKCEQNLGHDTMYWYKQDSKKFLKIMFSYNNKELIINETVPNRFSPKSPDKAHLNLHINSLELGDSAVYFCASSQNNLGFGHSRGNTIYFGEGSWLTVV.

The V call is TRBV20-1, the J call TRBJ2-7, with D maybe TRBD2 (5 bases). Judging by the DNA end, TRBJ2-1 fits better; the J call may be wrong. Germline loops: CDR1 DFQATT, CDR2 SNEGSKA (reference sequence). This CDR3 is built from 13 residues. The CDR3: CSAPRGTRNEQFF. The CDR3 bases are TGCAGTGCTCCCCGGGGAACCAGGAATGAGCAGTTCTTC.

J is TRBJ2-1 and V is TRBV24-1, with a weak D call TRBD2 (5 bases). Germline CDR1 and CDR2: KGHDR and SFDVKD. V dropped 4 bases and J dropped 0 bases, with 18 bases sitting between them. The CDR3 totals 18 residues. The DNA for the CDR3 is TGTGCCACCAGTGACCCAACCAAAAGCGGAACCTCCTACAATGAGCAGTTCTTC. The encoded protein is CATSDPTKSGTSYNEQFF.

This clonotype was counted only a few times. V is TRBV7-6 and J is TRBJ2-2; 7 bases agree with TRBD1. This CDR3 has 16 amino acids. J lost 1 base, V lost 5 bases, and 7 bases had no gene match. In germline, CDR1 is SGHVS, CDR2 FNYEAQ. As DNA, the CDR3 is TGTGCCAGCAGCCCAATGACAGGGAAGAACACCGGGGAGCTGTTTTTT. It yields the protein CASSPMTGKNTGELFF.